This T cell receptor beta chain was observed in a study of neurological immune-mediated disorders. Study outcomes and limitations: Phylogenetic grouping assigned the repertoires of 18 of 34 multiple sclerosis patients to a single cluster of related CDR3 sequences. This cluster may be a repertoire-level signature.

The CDR3 is made up of 15 amino acids. The germline CDR1 and CDR2 sequences are MNHEY and SVGAGI. Concerning this clonotype: Its cognate antigen is unknown. One end of the junction is discordant with germline, which a read error may explain.

cDNA synthesis was performed by 5'RACE with 10-nucleotide random UMIs. Every sequencing run produced over 160 million TCR-beta sequences that came from 15-18 subjects. Using its own MiXCR run on the 5' RACE reads, TCRdb lists one record per CDR3 protein. The sample has tens of thousands of distinct CDR3 sequences; roughly 5.5% are singletons. The sample was PBMCs. The receptor comes from a man aged 18 to 30 with multiple sclerosis. This chain joins TRBV6-5 and TRBJ1-5; maybe TRBD1 (5 bases). The DNA for the CDR3 is TGTGCCAGCAGACGATCGGGACGGAACAATCAGCCCCAGAATTTT. Translating it yields CASRRSGRNNQPQNF.